The sequence of this TCR beta chain was determined in a study of blood T cells in healthy people across ages. Study background: About one barcoded beta molecule per two T cells was captured by template switching.

Notes on this clonotype: Antigen: not known.

CDR1 SGHVS and CDR2 FNYEAQ come from the germline V gene. V gave up 1 base and J gave up 1 base, with 9 bases separating them. The CDR3 consists of 15 residues. The study's findings and limits: Age brought a roughly linear fall in TCR beta diversity measured per million T cells.

Then a second PCR, running roughly 7 to 11 cycles, was carried out with a sample-barcoded 5' primer and a J-beta primer mix. TCRdb processed the 5' RACE reads anew with MiXCR; each CDR3 protein has one entry. The repertoire has about 670,000 distinct CDR3 sequences, 40% to 50% of them found once; the top ten carry around 32%. This receptor was taken from a man of 80 years or more in good health. The material sequenced was blood. V gene TRBV7-6 combines with J gene TRBJ2-3, with D tentatively TRBD2 (6 bases). CDR3 amino acids: CASSLGAGRTDTQYF. The CDR3 DNA sequence: TGTGCCAGCAGCTTAGGGGCGGGGCGCACAGATACGCAGTATTTT.